A selection of T cell receptor beta chains follows, all from one sample in a study of shared clonotypes between healthy human individuals. Using immunoSEQ multiplex PCR, the repertoire was profiled, and TCRdb retains in-frame clones only, with some absent. The sample includes more than 150,000 clones, 66% of them seen just once. The specimen was memory CD4+ T cells sorted from blood. All receptors come from a man younger than 40 in good health. CDR3s include the opening cysteine and the closing phenylalanine or tryptophan. A D gene is named only where the DNA matches it firmly. Clone size is given for some rows only: seen once, a few or many times, or a class if the clone is expanded.

>TRBJ2-4|-|TRBV10-2|few
CATRVELAKNIQYF
TGCGCCACCCGAGTTGAACTAGCCAAAAACATTCAGTACTTC
>TRBJ2-1|-|TRBV7-9|-
CASSPRIPGAYNEQFF
TGTGCCAGCAGCCCCCGGATCCCAGGAGCCTACAATGAGCAGTTCTTC
>TRBJ1-5|-|TRBV7-2|-
CASSEPGSQPQHF
TGTGCCAGCAGCGAACCTGGGTCTCAGCCCCAGCATTTT
>TRBJ2-7|TRBD2|TRBV4-2|-
CASSLQALAGGSYEQYF
TGTGCCAGCAGCCTCCAAGCCCTGGCGGGAGGTTCCTACGAGCAGTACTTC
>TRBJ1-5|-|TRBV30|-
CAWSVWRWLRARQPQHF
TGTGCCTGGAGTGTATGGAGATGGTTGAGGGCGAGGCAGCCCCAGCATTTT
>TRBJ2-1|-|TRBV5-5|many
CASSSRVGPGNTEQFF
TGTGCCAGCAGCTCCCGCGTGGGGCCGGGAAACACTGAGCAGTTCTTC
>TRBJ2-5|-|TRBV7-7|-
CASSRDRVQETQYF
TGTGCCAGCAGCCGCGACAGAGTACAAGAGACCCAGTACTTC
>TRBJ2-2|-|TRBV19|-
CASIDWASGPTGELFF
TGTGCCAGTATCGATTGGGCGAGCGGGCCTACCGGGGAGCTGTTTTTT
>TRBJ1-2|-|TRBV4-3|-
CASSQEKQGFYGYTF
TGCGCCAGCAGCCAAGAAAAACAGGGCTTCTATGGCTACACCTTC
>TRBJ2-5|TRBD2|TRBV29-1|many
CSVVGAGGGETQYF
TGCAGCGTTGTCGGAGCGGGAGGGGGAGAGACCCAGTACTTC
>TRBJ2-7|TRBD2|TRBV5-1|-
CASSLGLAGFNGIAYEQYF
TGCGCCAGCAGCTTGGGGCTAGCGGGATTTAACGGTATCGCCTACGAGCAGTACTTC
>TRBJ2-2|TRBD2|TRBV9|-
CASSPSPGIRTSGDGELFF
TGTGCCAGCAGCCCTTCCCCCGGGATTCGGACTAGCGGTGACGGGGAGCTGTTTTTT
>TRBJ2-3|-|TRBV9|-
CASSADPTQRDTQYF
TGTGCCAGCAGTGCGGACCCCACCCAAAGGGATACGCAGTATTTT
>TRBJ2-7|-|TRBV28|-
CASSSEQGYGHEQYF
TGTGCCAGCAGTTCAGAACAGGGTTACGGGCACGAGCAGTACTTC
>TRBJ1-1|TRBD1|TRBV9|-
CASSAGQGSLITEAFF
TGTGCCAGCAGCGCCGGACAGGGGAGTCTGATCACTGAAGCTTTCTTT
>TRBJ2-1|TRBD2|TRBV30|few
CAWSVLAGGPSEQFF
TGTGCCTGGAGTGTACTAGCGGGAGGGCCGAGTGAGCAGTTCTTC
>TRBJ2-7|-|TRBV6-5|-
CASHSSTRSEYF
TGTGCCAGCCACTCGTCAACCCGTTCAGAGTACTTC
>TRBJ2-1|-|TRBV6-5|-
CASSFSGSLYNEQFF
TGTGCCAGCTCCTTCAGCGGCAGCCTGTACAATGAGCAGTTCTTC
>TRBJ2-2|-|TRBV6-5|-
CASSRGPNTGELFF
TGTGCCAGCAGTCGAGGGCCGAACACCGGGGAGCTGTTTTTT
>TRBJ2-7|-|TRBV7-8|-
CASSNRARNYEQYF
TGTGCCAGCAGCAATAGAGCGAGAAACTACGAGCAGTACTTC
>TRBJ2-7|-|TRBV7-9|-
CASSLGGSAYEQYF
TGTGCCAGCAGCTTAGGGGGGAGCGCGTACGAGCAGTACTTC
>TRBJ2-7|TRBD1|TRBV6-5|-
CASSSPGTAAYEQYF
TGTGCCAGCAGTTCCCCTGGGACAGCCGCCTACGAGCAGTACTTC
>TRBJ2-5|-|TRBV5-1|few
CASSRSGTQYF
TGCGCCAGCAGCCGGTCGGGGACCCAGTACTTC
>TRBJ2-7|-|TRBV2|-
CASSPQGITYEQYF
TGTGCCAGCAGTCCACAGGGTATCACCTACGAGCAGTACTTC